This is a list of T cell receptor beta chains from one sample in a study of T cell repertoires in cytomegalovirus infection. TCRdb ran MiXCR on the reads and lists one entry per CDR3 protein. The table lists approximately 130,000 distinct CDR3 sequences, roughly a quarter of them singletons. These receptors lack a known antigen. Material for sequencing was PBMCs, sequenced either directly or after in vitro stimulation (not recorded which). Every receptor here comes from a human donor in good health (CMV status not recorded). Some clones in this sample may be carry-over from other donors' samples. CDR3s include the opening cysteine and the closing phenylalanine or tryptophan. The D gene is left open where the match is weak. A clone size is listed for some rows: how often the clone was seen (once, few, many), or a class if it is expanded.

d_call: NA
v_call: TRBV12-3/TRBV12-4
j_call: TRBJ1-1
clone_size: few
cdr3_nt: TGTGCCAGCAGTTTACACGAGGCACTGGGTGAAGCTTTCTTT
cdr3_aa: CASSLHEALGEAFF

d_call: NA
v_call: TRBV6-2/TRBV6-3
j_call: TRBJ2-5
clone_size: few
cdr3_nt: TGTGCCAGCAGTCCATCTCTCAGGGGAGGACAGACCCAGTACTTC
cdr3_aa: CASSPSLRGGQTQYF

d_call: NA
v_call: TRBV19
j_call: TRBJ2-1
clone_size: few
cdr3_nt: TGTGCCAGTAGTTCAGAGGGGGGAGGCCACTACAATGAGCAGTTCTTC
cdr3_aa: CASSSEGGGHYNEQFF

d_call: NA
v_call: TRBV18
j_call: TRBJ2-5
clone_size: NA
cdr3_nt: TGTGCCAGCTCCCCCGGACTGAAACAAGAGACCCAGTACTTC
cdr3_aa: CASSPGLKQETQYF

d_call: NA
v_call: TRBV6-2/TRBV6-3
j_call: TRBJ1-5
clone_size: few
cdr3_nt: TGTGCCAGCCAGGACAGATTCAATCAGCCCCAGCATTTT
cdr3_aa: CASQDRFNQPQHF

d_call: NA
v_call: TRBV18
j_call: TRBJ1-2
clone_size: many
cdr3_nt: TGTGCCAGCTCACCACAGGGGGTAGACGACTATGGCTACACCTTC
cdr3_aa: CASSPQGVDDYGYTF

d_call: TRBD1
v_call: TRBV11-3
j_call: TRBJ2-1
clone_size: NA
cdr3_nt: TGTGCCAGCAGCCTTACTAGGACAGGGGGCAATGAGCAGTTCTTC
cdr3_aa: CASSLTRTGGNEQFF

d_call: TRBD2
v_call: TRBV30
j_call: TRBJ2-7
clone_size: few
cdr3_nt: TGTGCCTGGAGGCTAGCGGGAGTCCCCGAGCAGTACTTC
cdr3_aa: CAWRLAGVPEQYF

d_call: NA
v_call: TRBV3-1
j_call: TRBJ2-1
clone_size: NA
cdr3_nt: TGTGCCAGCAGCCACCCATTGGGGGGTGAGCAGTTCTTC
cdr3_aa: CASSHPLGGEQFF

d_call: TRBD2
v_call: TRBV29-1
j_call: TRBJ2-3
clone_size: few
cdr3_nt: TGCAGCGTTTCACTAGCGGGGACCACAGATACGCAGTATTTT
cdr3_aa: CSVSLAGTTDTQYF

d_call: NA
v_call: TRBV24-1
j_call: TRBJ1-5
clone_size: NA
cdr3_nt: TGTGCCACCAGTGACCGACTAGGGGGCAATCAGCCCCAGCATTTT
cdr3_aa: CATSDRLGGNQPQHF

d_call: NA
v_call: TRBV19
j_call: TRBJ1-2
clone_size: NA
cdr3_nt: TGTGCCAGTAGCCATGACAGAGCCAACTATGGCTACACCTTC
cdr3_aa: CASSHDRANYGYTF

d_call: NA
v_call: TRBV7-8
j_call: TRBJ1-5
clone_size: few
cdr3_nt: TGTGCCAGCAGCCGGCAGAGGGCGGGGGACAATCAGCCCCAGCATTTT
cdr3_aa: CASSRQRAGDNQPQHF

d_call: TRBD1
v_call: TRBV7-6
j_call: TRBJ2-3
clone_size: many
cdr3_nt: TGTGCCAGCAGCTTAGAAGGCAGGACAGGTATAGATACGCAGTATTTT
cdr3_aa: CASSLEGRTGIDTQYF

d_call: TRBD1
v_call: TRBV27
j_call: TRBJ2-1
clone_size: few
cdr3_nt: TGTGCCAGCGGCAGACAGGGCGTAAATGAGCAGTTCTTC
cdr3_aa: CASGRQGVNEQFF

d_call: NA
v_call: TRBV7-9
j_call: TRBJ2-3
clone_size: NA
cdr3_nt: TGTGCCAGCAGCTTCAGTCTAGCAGAGGCAGATACGCAGTATTTT
cdr3_aa: CASSFSLAEADTQYF

d_call: NA
v_call: TRBV6-2/TRBV6-3
j_call: TRBJ2-3
clone_size: NA
cdr3_nt: TGTGCCAGCAGTTACCGGGATACGCAGTATTTT
cdr3_aa: CASSYRDTQYF

d_call: TRBD2
v_call: TRBV6-2/TRBV6-3
j_call: TRBJ2-1
clone_size: few
cdr3_nt: TGTGCCAGCATCCAGCGGGATCACAATGAGCAGTTCTTC
cdr3_aa: CASIQRDHNEQFF